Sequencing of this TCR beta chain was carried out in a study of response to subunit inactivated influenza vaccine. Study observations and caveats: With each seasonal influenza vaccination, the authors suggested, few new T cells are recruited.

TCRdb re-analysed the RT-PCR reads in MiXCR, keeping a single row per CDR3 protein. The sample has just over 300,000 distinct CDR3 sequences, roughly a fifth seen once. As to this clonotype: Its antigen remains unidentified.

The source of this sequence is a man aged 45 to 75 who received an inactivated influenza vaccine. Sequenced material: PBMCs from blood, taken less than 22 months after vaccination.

The CDR3 sequence: CASTPGQANYGYTF. DNA for the CDR3: TGTGCCAGCACACCGGGACAGGCTAACTATGGCTACACCTTC. This chain joins TRBV7-9 and TRBJ1-2; 8 nucleotides match TRBD1. This CDR3 spans 14 amino acids. With 7 bases clipped from V and 0 bases from J, the junction kept 4 bases outside the gene matches. The germline CDR1 and CDR2 sequences are SEHNR and FQNEAQ (reference sequence).